The entry below describes one T cell receptor (beta chain). Profiling relied on immunoSEQ multiplex PCR, and the TCRdb table lists in-frame clones only, not all of them. This sample has fewer than 300,000 clones; 80% to 90% occur once, and the top ten carry around 0.88%. The sample belongs to a study of blood T cell repertoires in COVID-19. The CDR3 runs 14 residues. V lost 7 bases and J 4 bases, leaving 13 bases between the germline ends. CDR1 and CDR2 (germline): MNHNY, SVGAGI (reference sequence). The chain uses TRBV6-6 and TRBJ2-2; weak D call: TRBD1 (6 bases). Input material: peripheral blood. The clonotype comes from a man aged 25-40 years with acute or convalescent COVID-19. CDR3 DNA: TGTGCCAGCACCACAGGGTTTGTCACCGGGGAGCTGTTTTTT. It is translated as CASTTGFVTGELFF.